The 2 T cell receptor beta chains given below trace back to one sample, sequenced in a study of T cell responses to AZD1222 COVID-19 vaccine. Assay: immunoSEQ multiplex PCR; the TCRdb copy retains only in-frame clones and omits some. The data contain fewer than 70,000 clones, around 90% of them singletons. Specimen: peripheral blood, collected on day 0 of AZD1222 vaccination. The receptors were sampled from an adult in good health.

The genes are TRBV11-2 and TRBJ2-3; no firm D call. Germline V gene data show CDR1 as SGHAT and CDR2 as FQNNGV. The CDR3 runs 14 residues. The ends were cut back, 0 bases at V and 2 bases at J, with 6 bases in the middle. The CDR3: CASSLDPVTDTQYF. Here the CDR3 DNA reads TGTGCCAGCAGCTTAGACCCTGTCACAGATACGCAGTATTTT.

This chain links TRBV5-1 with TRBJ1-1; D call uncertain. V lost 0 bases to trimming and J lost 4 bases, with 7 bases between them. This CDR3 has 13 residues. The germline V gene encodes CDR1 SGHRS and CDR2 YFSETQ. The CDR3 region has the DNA TGCGCCAGCAGCTTGGACATTACCACTGAAGCTTTCTTT. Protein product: CASSLDITTEAFF.